Below, 2 T cell receptor beta chains from the same sample are listed, as sequenced in a study of T cells in tumors and immune-related adverse events. Generated by immunoSEQ multiplex PCR, the TCRdb table keeps only in-frame clones and is missing some. The sample includes around 10,000 clones, 85% to 95% of them seen just once. The sample was lymph node tissue, taken from a patient treated with anti-PD-1 therapy. These receptors originate from a female donor with metastatic renal cell carcinoma.

This chain connects TRBV2 to TRBJ1-4; maybe TRBD1 (6 bases). This CDR3 comprises 14 residues. V shed 7 bases and J shed 9 bases, with 18 bases lying between them. The germline V gene has CDR1 SNHLY and CDR2 FYNNEI. The CDR3: CASISQGRGQKLFF. The CDR3 region has the DNA TGTGCCAGCATCAGTCAGGGGAGGGGTCAAAAACTGTTTTTT.

The chain carries TRBV11-1 and TRBJ2-3, with D uncertain. With 5 bases removed from V and 1 base from J, the gap between germline ends came to 7 bases. The CDR3 runs 13 residues. The germline CDR1 and CDR2 sequences are SGHAT and FQDESV (reference sequence). CDR3 amino acids: CASSPLGTDTQYF. CDR3 in DNA: TGTGCCAGCAGCCCCCTGGGCACAGATACGCAGTATTTT.